This TCR beta chain comes out of a study of blood T cell repertoires in COVID-19 (dated by TCRdb to 2020 to 2021). The study in broad terms: The collaborator samples originated in the United States, Italy and Spain and spanned the acute and convalescent phases of COVID-19. Where HLA class I and class II types were available, the types were taken from metadata supplied by the sample provider, not from assay-based typing. Samples came from the ongoing ImmuneRACE study (first 160 participants) plus 1,254 subjects from 6 global collaborators. Nearly every sample came with metadata listing a de-identified subject ID, COVID-19 status, age in years and sex. Subjects who had been exposed to COVID-19, were actively infected with it, or had recovered from it provided the deeply sampled blood TCRbeta repertoires that made up the dataset. A freely available public database, intended as a resource for researchers studying the immune response to SARS-CoV-2, is where the repertoires were released. The prospective study material was composed of cDNA or gDNA derived from T cells, B-cell-depleted T cells, or PBMCs. The investigation overall reported the following: How much clinical and demographic metadata was included differed by source and by participant, and the metadata was provided uncurated.

Whole blood was collected in K2EDTA tubes by collaborating institutions according to the institutions' own protocols. Collaborator samples were shipped for TCRbeta analysis as frozen whole blood, isolated PBMCs, or DNA extracted from either sample type. The immunoSEQ Assay, a bias-controlled multiplex PCR, was used to amplify TCRbeta CDR3 regions from genomic DNA. The paper's data handling went like this. The number of nucleated cells in each sample was estimated by amplification of reference gene primers within the assay. Sequence reads were collapsed and filtered to measure the absolute abundance of every unique TCRbeta CDR3 rearrangement. For each sample, productive Simpson clonality was calculated by taking the square root of Simpson's diversity index across productive rearrangements. TCRdb limited this immuneACCESS table to in-frame rearrangements with V and J called. A share of clones is missing; checked studies link under half to unresolved V genes, and the rest is unexplained. That table supplies the V and J calls and clone size; D and trimming were determined from the DNA. The sample table contains around 59,000 clones; only one count was recorded for 70% to 80% of them. Together, the top ten hold roughly 9.8% of the sample.

Ends trimmed: V by 6 bases, J by 5 bases; bases unmatched to a gene: 6. The CDR3 spans 14 residues, from the cysteine through the phenylalanine. CDR3 DNA is the only sequence kept; it has 42 bases, read in frame from the first base. CDR1 and CDR2 are drawn from the germline V gene: MNHEY, SVGAGI. Turning to this clone: Its binding antigen is unknown. Per-base quality was not reported, and no clone a single base away is much larger than it.

This TCR derives from a human donor in a cohort sampled during active COVID-19. Sequenced input: peripheral blood. Recombination linked TRBV6-5 to TRBJ2-2; 7 bases in between match TRBD1. The base sequence is TGTGCCAGCAGACGGACAGGAAAGACCGGGGAGCTGTTTTTT. It codes for CASRRTGKTGELFF.